Listed here are 26 T cell receptor beta chains from one sample, sequenced in a study of blood T cell repertoires in COVID-19. Assay: immunoSEQ multiplex PCR; the TCRdb copy retains only in-frame clones and omits some. Of 150,000 to 200,000 clones in the sample, approximately 88% were seen once. The sequencing sample was made of PBMCs or T cells enriched from blood (not recorded which). The receptors were sampled from an older woman who had recovered from COVID-19.

J is TRBJ1-6 and V is TRBV7-8; 7 positions match TRBD1. This CDR3 contains 15 residues. With V trimmed by 2 bases and J by 7 bases, 5 bases remained unmatched. The germline V gene has CDR1 SGHVS and CDR2 FQNEAQ. CDR3 DNA: TGTGCCAGCAGCTTATATCAGGGGGGAAATTCACCCCTCCACTTT. This sequence encodes CASSLYQGGNSPLHF.

The chain uses TRBV9 and TRBJ1-1, with D possibly TRBD1 on 6 matching bases. V gave up 3 bases and J gave up 0 bases, with 9 bases separating them. Germline V gene sequence: CDR1 SGDLS, CDR2 YYNGEE. This CDR3 has 14 amino acids. The CDR3 nucleotides read TGTGCCAGCAGCGGAGGGGACATGAACACTGAAGCTTTCTTT. Protein sequence: CASSGGDMNTEAFF.

The CDR3 sequence: CASSQLPPQGIDSPLHF. The CDR3 nucleotides are TGTGCCAGCAGCCAGTTGCCCCCACAGGGTATAGATTCACCCCTCCACTTT. V is TRBV27 and J is TRBJ1-6, with D tentatively TRBD1 (6 bases). V shed 6 bases and J shed 8 bases, with 23 bases lying between them. CDR3 length: 17 amino acids. Germline lookup yields CDR1 MNHEY and CDR2 SMNVEV (reference sequence).

Only a few counts were recorded for this clone. The V call is TRBV3-1 (or the pseudogene TRBV3-2), the J call TRBJ1-5; a weak D match, TRBD1 (5 bases). With 1 base removed from V and 0 bases from J, the gap between germline ends came to 13 bases. CDR1 and CDR2 (germline): LGHDT, YNNKEL (reference sequence). The length of the CDR3 is 17 residues. CDR3 loop: CASSQGFGGNSNQPQHF. CDR3 bases: TGTGCCAGCAGCCAAGGGTTCGGGGGGAATAGCAATCAGCCCCAGCATTTT.

This rearrangement joins TRBV19 to TRBJ1-1; TRBD1 is a possible D gene (6 bases). CDR1 is LNHDA and CDR2 is SQIVND in the germline V gene (reference sequence). The ends were cut back, 5 bases at V and 3 bases at J, with 13 bases in the middle. The CDR3 loop spans 14 amino acids. The CDR3 loop is CASSLQGVHTEAFF. The CDR3 bases are TGTGCCAGTAGTTTACAGGGTGTCCACACTGAAGCTTTCTTT.

V is TRBV28 and J is TRBJ2-1, with TRBD2 as a possible D gene (7 bases). This CDR3 contains 18 residues. Germline loops: CDR1 MDHEN, CDR2 SYDVKM. The V and J ends lost 3 bases and 5 bases respectively, with 23 bases between them. CDR3 residues: CASSFWTEAGTTNNEQFF. For the CDR3, the DNA is TGTGCCAGCAGTTTCTGGACAGAGGCCGGGACTACGAACAATGAGCAGTTCTTC.

The chain couples TRBV10-3 to TRBJ1-1; 11 bases align to TRBD1. J gave up 1 base and V 6 bases, and 1 base lay outside the gene matches. Germline CDR1 and CDR2: ENHRY and SYGVKD. This CDR3 region has 14 residues. The CDR3 region is CAIRGTGGNTEAFF. CDR3 bases: TGTGCCATCAGGGGGACAGGGGGGAACACTGAAGCTTTCTTT.

The CDR3 sequence is CASSSPGGNTGELFF. The CDR3 DNA follows: TGTGCCAGCAGCTCTCCCGGGGGAAACACCGGGGAGCTGTTTTTT. The chain couples TRBV7-9 to TRBJ2-2; D might be TRBD2 (6 bases). The CDR3 length is 15 residues. Germline loops: CDR1 SEHNR, CDR2 FQNEAQ (reference sequence). The germline V and J ends were trimmed by 4 bases and 2 bases, with 11 bases remaining between them.

The chain combines TRBV7-3 with TRBJ2-6; 8 positions agree with TRBD2. Germline trimming cut 5 bases from V and 4 bases from J; bases unmatched to any gene: 13. The CDR3 consists of 18 residues. From germline, CDR1 is SGHTA and CDR2 FQGTGA. The CDR3: CASSLPGGPVSGANVLTF. CDR3 nucleotide sequence: TGTGCCAGCAGCCTACCGGGGGGGCCCGTATCCGGGGCCAACGTCCTGACTTTC. Complete variable domain (other parts from reference TRBV7-3 and TRBJ2-6): GAGVSQTPSNKVTEKGKYVELRCDPISGHTALYWYRQSLGQGPEFLIYFQGTGAADDSGLPNDRFFAVRPEGSVSTLKIQRTERGDSAVYLCASSLPGGPVSGANVLTFGAGSRLTVL.

CDR3 nucleotide sequence: TGTGCCACCAGTGATTTCGGGAATATTAGCAATCAGCCCCAGCATTTT. Translated: CATSDFGNISNQPQHF. The chain carries TRBV24-1 and TRBJ1-5; no clear D. V shed 1 base and J shed 0 bases, with 9 bases lying between them. This CDR3 spans 16 amino acids. From germline, CDR1 is KGHDR and CDR2 SFDVKD.

The genes are TRBV9 and TRBJ2-5, with TRBD2 as a possible D gene (7 bases). Germline CDR1 SGDLS, CDR2 YYNGEE. Trimming left V 3 bases short and J 4 bases short, with 16 bases between. This CDR3 is built from 15 residues. As DNA, the CDR3 is TGTGCCAGCAGCGCCCTCGGGGGGCCCGGAGAGACCCAGTACTTC. Its translation is CASSALGGPGETQYF.

The chain employs TRBV28 and TRBJ1-2, with 9 positions matching TRBD1. Germline V gene lookup returns CDR1 MDHEN and CDR2 SYDVKM. The length of the CDR3 is 12 residues. V dropped 7 bases and J dropped 5; count of bases not matched to a gene: 2. CDR3 in DNA: TGTGCCAGCATGACAGGGGGTTATGGCTACACCTTC. It encodes CASMTGGYGYTF.

The chain is built from TRBV2 and TRBJ1-4; D gene unclear. With 7 bases removed from V and 11 bases from J, the gap between germline ends came to 11 bases. The germline gives CDR1 SNHLY, CDR2 FYNNEI. This CDR3 spans 11 amino acids. The chain's CDR3 is CASTSGSKLFF. The CDR3 DNA sequence: TGTGCCAGCACCTCAGGTTCGAAACTGTTTTTT.

The genes are TRBV7-3 and TRBJ2-3; TRBD1 agrees at 11 bases. V shed 2 bases and J 6 bases; nucleotides not matched to a gene: 4. CDR1 and CDR2 from the germline V gene are SGHTA and FQGTGA. The length of the CDR3 is 15 residues. The CDR3 loop is CASSLGQGAVDTQYF. DNA of the CDR3: TGTGCCAGCAGCTTAGGACAGGGGGCAGTGGATACGCAGTATTTT.

This clone turned up a few times. This rearrangement joins TRBV2 to TRBJ2-2; TRBD2 is a possible D gene (5 bases). This CDR3 has 13 amino acids. V was clipped by 3 bases and J by 4 bases, with 6 bases between them. The germline V gene has CDR1 SNHLY and CDR2 FYNNEI. DNA for the CDR3: TGTGCCAGCAGTGACCGGGGCACCGGGGAGCTGTTTTTT. Translation gives CASSDRGTGELFF.

This chain connects TRBV4-1 to TRBJ1-1; TRBD1 is a possible D gene (6 bases). The CDR3 runs 16 residues. Germline V lookup: CDR1 MGHRA, CDR2 YSYEKL. V lost 1 base and J 0 bases, leaving 12 bases between the germline ends. The CDR3 loop reads CASSQGAGVMNTEAFF. CDR3 nucleotide sequence: TGCGCCAGCAGCCAAGGCGCAGGGGTCATGAACACTGAAGCTTTCTTT.

This sequence joins TRBV2 and TRBJ2-7; D remains unclear. The CDR3 contains 14 residues. The germline CDR1 and CDR2 sequences are SNHLY and FYNNEI. Trimming took 6 bases from V and 2 from J, leaving 14 bases between them. The CDR3 region is CASSLQHLTYEQYF. The DNA of the CDR3 is TGTGCCAGCAGCTTACAGCACCTGACCTACGAGCAGTACTTC.

CDR3 amino acids: CASSNLYGGSLVNEQFF. CDR3 DNA: TGTGCCAGTAGTAATCTTTACGGGGGGTCGCTCGTGAATGAGCAGTTCTTC. V usage is TRBV19 and J usage is TRBJ2-1, with 7 bases aligning to TRBD2. After removal of 4 bases from V and 7 bases from J, the junction contained 16 bases not matched to a gene. This CDR3 contains 17 residues. In germline, CDR1 is LNHDA, CDR2 SQIVND (reference sequence).

The rearrangement links TRBV5-1 to TRBJ2-2, with TRBD2 matching over 8 bases. The J segment lost 6 bases and the V segment lost 2 bases, leaving 6 bases of the junction unmatched. The CDR3 runs 15 residues. CDR1 and CDR2 from the germline V gene are SGHRS and YFSETQ. The CDR3: CASSLSAGGAGELFF. CDR3 DNA: TGCGCCAGCAGCTTATCCGCGGGGGGCGCCGGGGAGCTGTTTTTT.

The chain employs TRBV19 and TRBJ1-2; 7 positions agree with TRBD1. The CDR3 totals 14 residues. Trimming at V came to 2 bases and at J to 5 bases, leaving 5 bases not matched to a gene. The germline gives CDR1 LNHDA, CDR2 SQIVND (reference sequence). CDR3 sequence: CASSIFGTEYGYTF. CDR3 nucleotide sequence: TGTGCCAGTAGTATATTCGGGACAGAATATGGCTACACCTTC.

The J gene is TRBJ1-1, the V gene TRBV4-2, with 8 nucleotides matching TRBD1. With 2 bases clipped from V and 7 bases from J, the junction kept 6 bases outside the gene matches. CDR1 LGHNA and CDR2 YNFKEQ come from the germline V gene. The CDR3 spans 14 residues. CDR3 loop: CASSQSGGSGEAFF. The CDR3 DNA follows: TGTGCCAGCAGCCAATCAGGGGGCTCGGGTGAAGCTTTCTTT.

The chain is built from TRBV13 and TRBJ1-4; D perhaps matches TRBD1 (5 bases). CDR1 and CDR2 (germline): PRHDT, FYEKMQ (reference sequence). This CDR3 has 11 residues. The V and J ends lost 6 bases and 7 bases respectively, with 6 bases between them. The CDR3 loop is CASRRGEKLFF. The CDR3 coding sequence is TGTGCCAGCAGAAGGGGTGAAAAACTGTTTTTT.

This chain uses TRBV5-4 with TRBJ2-3; 7 bases agree with TRBD2. V shed 1 base, J shed 3 bases, and the junction held 8 bases outside the gene matches. Germline CDR1 is SGHNT and CDR2 is YYREEE (reference sequence). This CDR3 comprises 16 residues. The CDR3 sequence is CASSLRLLAETDTQYF. For the CDR3, the DNA is TGTGCCAGCAGCTTGCGATTGCTAGCGGAAACAGATACGCAGTATTTT. Together with reference TRBV5-4 and TRBJ2-3, the CDR3 gives the full variable domain: ETGVTQSPTHLIKTRGQQVTLRCSSQSGHNTVSWYQQALGQGPQFIFQYYREEENGRGNFPPRFSGLQFPNYSSELNVNALELDDSALYLCASSLRLLAETDTQYFGPGTRLTVL.

The chain recombines TRBV11-2 with TRBJ2-7, with a tentative D call TRBD1 (6 bases). V shed 5 bases and J shed 3 bases, with 11 bases lying between them. The CDR3 spans 13 residues. CDR1 is SGHAT and CDR2 is FQNNGV in the germline V gene. The CDR3 protein is CASSIGQLYEQYF. CDR3 in DNA: TGTGCCAGCAGCATCGGACAGCTCTACGAGCAGTACTTC. The full variable domain, completed using reference TRBV11-2 and TRBJ2-7, is EAGVAQSPRYKIIEKRQSVAFWCNPISGHATLYWYQQILGQGPKLLIQFQNNGVVDDSQLPKDRFSAERLKGVDSTLKIQPAKLEDSAVYLCASSIGQLYEQYFGPGTRLTVT.

The chain is built from TRBV7-9 and TRBJ1-2; 7 bases fit TRBD1. Germline loops: CDR1 SEHNR, CDR2 FQNEAQ (reference sequence). The CDR3 runs to 13 residues. The J segment lost 7 bases and the V segment lost 1 base, leaving 3 bases of the junction unmatched. As DNA, the CDR3 is TGTGCCAGCAGCTTAGAGGGGGCTCGTGGCTACACCTTC. It codes for CASSLEGARGYTF.

This clone was observed a single time. The CDR3 reads CASHKSQGLLQETQYF. The CDR3 DNA sequence: TGTGCCAGCCATAAAAGTCAGGGGCTCCTCCAAGAGACCCAGTACTTC. The chain is built from TRBV18 and TRBJ2-5, with a possible D match to TRBD1 (6 bases). V gave up 8 bases and J gave up 1 base, with 20 bases separating them. In germline, CDR1 is KGHSH, CDR2 LQKENI. The CDR3 loop spans 16 amino acids. The whole variable domain, remainder taken from reference TRBV18 and TRBJ2-5, is NAGVMQNPRHLVRRRGQEARLRCSPMKGHSHVYWYRQLPEEGLKFMVYLQKENIIDESGMPKERFSAEFPKEGPSILRIQQVVRGDSAAYFCASHKSQGLLQETQYFGPGTRLLVL.